This TCR beta chain originates from a study of CD4 T cells in relation to SARS-CoV-2 and coronaviruses. Background on the study: Convalescent patients were fewer than ten males and a handful of females; two were Hispanic. General study findings and limits: Approximately 65% of donors had memory CD4+ clonotypes crossrecognizing SARS-CoV-2 and common cold coronavirus spike.

Sorted naive or memory CD4+ cells met CEF peptides for around ten days. Sequencing used immunoSEQ multiplex PCR; TCRdb keeps in-frame clones, though not all of them. This sample has around 34,000 clones, with 60% to 80% found just once. Trimming took 0 bases from V and 7 from J; bases not matched to a gene: 0. The CDR3 is 14 residues long. Germline CDR1 SGHDT, CDR2 YYEEEE. With regard to this clone: Its target is unknown.

V gene TRBV5-6 combines with J gene TRBJ2-1; TRBD2 matches at 11 bases. The TCR originated in an adult with COVID-19. Sequences were obtained from memory CD4+ T cells from PBMCs, cultured in vitro. Written as DNA, the CDR3 is TGTGCCAGCAGCTTGGGACTAGCGGGGAATGAGCAGTTCTTC. Its translation: CASSLGLAGNEQFF.